The 10 T cell receptor beta chains in this list originate from one sample, sequenced in a study of graft-versus-host responses after intestinal transplantation. Assay: immunoSEQ multiplex PCR; the TCRdb copy retains only in-frame clones and omits some. The sample has some 110,000 clones, about nine tenths seen once; the top ten hold approximately 0.18%. These receptors are not linked to any known antigen. The material sequenced was unstimulated CD4+ T cells sorted from spleen or lymph node cells, taken before intestinal transplant. The source of these receptors is a human donor who received an intestinal transplant.

This chain joins TRBV6-4 and TRBJ2-2; 16 positions agree with TRBD2. V lost 3 bases and J lost 4; bases outside the gene matches: 5. Germline V gene sequence: CDR1 MRHNA, CDR2 SNTAGT. This CDR3 has 18 amino acids. The CDR3 sequence: CASSEGLAGGDGTGELFF. Here the CDR3 DNA reads TGTGCCAGCAGTGAGGGACTAGCGGGAGGGGATGGCACCGGGGAGCTGTTTTTT.

The CDR3 DNA reads as TGCGCCAGCTCCTTCACAGCAAACACTGAAGCTTTCTTT. Its protein product is CASSFTANTEAFF. The V gene is TRBV5-1, the J gene TRBJ1-1; no reliable D call. Between the trimmed V and J ends, which lost 7 bases and 2 bases, there was a span of 12 bases. Germline V gene sequence: CDR1 SGHRS, CDR2 YFSETQ. The CDR3 sequence is 13 residues long.

The count of this clone is one. The chain employs TRBV11-2 and TRBJ2-5; D perhaps matches TRBD1 (5 bases). The germline V gene has CDR1 SGHAT and CDR2 FQNNGV. V was cut by 1 base and J by 2 bases, with 14 bases left in between. This CDR3 has 16 amino acids. CDR3 amino acids: CASSLGHKGKQETQYF. The CDR3 DNA reads TGTGCCAGCAGCTTAGGGCACAAGGGGAAACAAGAGACCCAGTACTTC.

The chain joins TRBV19 to TRBJ2-7, with 8 bases identical to TRBD1. Germline V lookup: CDR1 LNHDA, CDR2 SQIVND (reference sequence). The CDR3 has 16 residues. J gave up 6 bases and V 5 bases, and 15 bases lay outside the gene matches. CDR3 sequence: CASSQRPGTGRGEQYF. CDR3 sequence (DNA): TGTGCCAGTAGTCAACGTCCCGGGACAGGTCGGGGCGAGCAGTACTTC.

V is TRBV5-1 and J is TRBJ2-3, with 9 bases aligning to TRBD2. This CDR3 has 14 residues. The V segment lost 4 bases and the J segment 8 bases; nucleotides outside the gene matches: 8. From germline, CDR1 is SGHRS and CDR2 YFSETQ. The CDR3: CASSRTSDSPTQYF. In nucleotides, the CDR3 is TGCGCCAGCAGCAGGACTAGCGATTCCCCTACGCAGTATTTT.

The chain carries TRBV6-1 and TRBJ1-1; perhaps TRBD1 as D (6 bases). With 8 bases removed from V and 0 bases from J, the gap between germline ends came to 10 bases. This CDR3 has 13 residues. The V gene's germline CDR1 is MNHNS and CDR2 SASEGT. The CDR3 coding sequence is TGTGCCAGCGTGCAGGGGATGAACACTGAAGCTTTCTTT. Encoded protein: CASVQGMNTEAFF.

J is TRBJ2-7 and V is TRBV5-4, with TRBD2 identical over 8 bases. The trim removed 4 bases at V and 3 bases at J, leaving 15 bases unmatched. This CDR3 has 17 residues. Germline V CDR1 and CDR2: SGHNT, YYREEE (reference sequence). This CDR3 reads CASSPGGVAGELYEQYF. CDR3 nucleotide sequence: TGTGCCAGCAGCCCCGGGGGGGTGGCGGGAGAGCTCTACGAGCAGTACTTC.

The sample holds one count of this clone. The CDR3 protein is CASLRTDTQYF. The DNA of the CDR3 is TGTGCCAGCTTGAGAACAGATACGCAGTATTTT. The chain recombines TRBV18 with TRBJ2-3; no clear D gene. The CDR3 has 11 residues. Germline V gene sequence: CDR1 KGHSH, CDR2 LQKENI. V was cut by 7 bases and J by 3 bases, with 5 bases left in between.

The V and J genes are TRBV29-1 and TRBJ1-2, with TRBD1 matching over 10 bases. Germline-derived CDR1 and CDR2 are SQVTM and ANQGSEA. This CDR3 spans 14 amino acids. This chain's CDR3 is CYAAKLGTGVGYTF. DNA for the CDR3: TGCTACGCCGCCAAACTCGGGACAGGGGTTGGCTACACCTTC.

V and J are TRBV7-2 and TRBJ2-5, with a weak D call TRBD2 (5 bases). Trimming left V 5 bases short and J 0 bases short, with 10 bases between. The CDR3 length is 14 residues. Germline values: CDR1 SGHTA, CDR2 FQGNSA. The CDR3 sequence is CASSRRTYQETQYF. In nucleotides, the CDR3 is TGTGCCAGCAGCCGAAGGACTTACCAAGAGACCCAGTACTTC.